This T cell receptor (beta chain) derives from a study of PD-1 blockade in classical Hodgkin lymphoma (TCRdb year 2020). Turning to the overall study: Nivolumab dosing was 3 mg/kg intravenously every 2 weeks, continuing until either disease progression or unacceptable toxicity. The study used CyTOF and TCR beta sequencing to define a peripheral blood immune signature of response to PD-1 blockade in classical Hodgkin lymphoma.

General conclusions and limits of the study: A significant rise by C4D1 was seen in CD4+ but not CD8+ TCR diversity (p=0.0027 vs p=0.16), with the rise being most apparent in complete responders (p=0.02). Baseline TCR diversity was reported to be lower in newly diagnosed patients than in healthy donors and to be lower still in relapsed/refractory patients. The study was limited to a single clinical trial cohort, and causes of repertoire differences, possibly disease activity or prior therapy, remained undefined. Lower diversity was observed in patients in whom nivolumab was started less than 1 year after ASCT, and these patients were excluded from later analyses so that confounding by immune reconstitution would be avoided. Among trial patients, those achieving complete response had baseline diversity similar to that of newly diagnosed patients, while diversity was significantly lower in partial responders and progressors.

What the time point label conveys for this sample: cycle 1 day 1 (C1D1), immediately before nivolumab initiation. Every trial patient had relapsed after autologous stem cell transplantation, and cohorts A, B and C differed in prior brentuximab vedotin exposure. Using a Miltenyi CD4+ T cell isolation kit, CD4+ T cells were purified from thawed PBMCs through magnetic negative selection. The trial cohort included more than 55 patients with relapsed/refractory classical Hodgkin lymphoma, and each patient had a best overall response of complete response, partial response or progressive disease. Single-agent nivolumab was administered to trial patients in the multi-cohort phase II CheckMate 205 trial. An independent review committee assessed best overall response by applying the 2007 International Working Group response criteria. Trial PBMCs were collected immediately before nivolumab initiation (C1D1) and during therapy at cycle 2 day 1 and cycle 4 day 1. Peripheral blood was collected in 8 mL Vacutainer Cell Preparation Tubes, from which PBMCs were isolated by centrifugation and then cryopreserved. Purified CD4+ and CD8+ fractions were prepared only for cases in which an additional PBMC sample was available. Magnetically labelled cells were depleted on LS columns in a quadroMACS separator, and the flow-through was collected as the purified fraction.

The count of this clone is one. The antigen it recognizes is unknown. Base qualities were left out, and no much larger clone turns up one base away. The Qiagen DNeasy kit was used to extract genomic DNA from unsorted PBMCs and from the negatively selected CD4+ and CD8+ fractions. Using primers that anneal to V and J segments, immunoSEQ multiplex PCR amplified the TCR beta CDR3 regions. A synthetic immune receptor repertoire was used to minimize amplification bias, and any residual bias was removed computationally once sequencing was done. In the original analysis: Custom Python scripts were used to quantify repertoire diversity as the Shannon entropy index. Unsorted, CD4+ and CD8+ repertoires were examined separately, except in combined analyses, for which CD4+ and CD8+ sequences were merged in silico. Clonal expansion was defined as at least a 2-fold frequency increase after treatment relative to C1D1, with a pseudocount of 0.5 for undetected baseline clones. Clones with 0 or 1 copy at C1D1 were defined as singleton clones, while clones with 2 or more copies were defined as non-singleton clones. Clones expanded in unsorted samples were annotated as CD4+, CD8+ or unknown by matching protein sequences in sorted samples from the same patient. Wilcoxon tests on paired samples were used to test changes in diversity from C1D1 to C4D1. TCRdb limited this immuneACCESS table to in-frame rearrangements with V and J called. A share of clones is missing; checked studies link under half to unresolved V genes, and the rest is unexplained. D and trimming come from the DNA, and the V and J calls and clone size come from that table. The sample data list tens of thousands of clones, and around nine tenths of these were observed just once. In total, the top ten clones hold less than 0.3% of the sample.

This TCR was recovered from a human donor with classical Hodgkin lymphoma. Sequenced here: CD4+ T cells from blood, sampled at baseline.

The DNA sequence is TGTGCCAGCAGCCCCCTGGGAAATGAAAAACTGTTTTTT. Its protein reads: CASSPLGNEKLFF. This chain is built from TRBV5-6 and TRBJ1-4; no D gene is confidently identified. The CDR3 runs 13 amino acids, cysteine and phenylalanine included. The CDR3 DNA has 39 bases and is translated from base 1. V and J are truncated by 4 bases and 5 bases respectively, leaving an intervening sequence of 9 bases. CDR1 and CDR2 are drawn from the germline V gene: SGHDT, YYEEEE.